This T cell receptor beta chain comes out of a study of CD8 T cells in ankylosing spondylitis. Study-level findings and limits: Peripheral blood held disease-linked clones only at relatively low frequency, and these were CD8+. A motif in TCR beta, a set of eight highly homologous variants, appeared characteristic of ankylosing spondylitis blood.

Details on this clonotype: As yet, its antigen is unknown.

This CDR3 contains 15 residues. Germline loops: CDR1 SGHAT, CDR2 FQNNGV. The junction had 9 bases not matched to a gene; V was cut back by 5 bases and J by 6 bases. Quantitative molecular-barcoded 5'-RACE generated the TCR beta libraries. Each CDR3 protein is one row after TCRdb ran MiXCR on the 5' RACE reads. The sample has 800,000 to 900,000 distinct CDR3 sequences, over 9.5% seen once; the top ten hold approximately 0.51%. This sequence joins TRBV11-2 and TRBJ2-2; 7 nucleotides align to TRBD1. Sequenced sample: blood, either unsorted or a sorted T cell fraction (not recorded which). The source is a male donor with ankylosing spondylitis. In DNA form, the CDR3 reads TGTGCCAGCAGCCCTGGACAGGATTCAGCCGGGGAGCTGTTTTTT. It specifies CASSPGQDSAGELFF.